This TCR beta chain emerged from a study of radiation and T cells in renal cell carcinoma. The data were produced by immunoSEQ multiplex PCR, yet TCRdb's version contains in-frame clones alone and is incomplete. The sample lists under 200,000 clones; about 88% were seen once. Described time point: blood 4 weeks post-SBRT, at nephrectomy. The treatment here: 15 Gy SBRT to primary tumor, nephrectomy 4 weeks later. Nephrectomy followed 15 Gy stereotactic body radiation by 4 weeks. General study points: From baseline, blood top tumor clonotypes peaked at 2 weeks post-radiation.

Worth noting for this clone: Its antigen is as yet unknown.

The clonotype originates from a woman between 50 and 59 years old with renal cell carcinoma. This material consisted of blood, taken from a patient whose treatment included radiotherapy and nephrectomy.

The CDR3: CASSPIGLSNQPQHF. Here the CDR3 DNA reads TGTGCCAGCAGCCCTATCGGACTGAGCAATCAGCCCCAGCATTTT. V and J are TRBV5-5 and TRBJ1-5; D is ambiguous. Germline V gives CDR1 SGHKS, CDR2 YYEKEE (reference sequence). V shed 4 bases and J shed 1 base, with 12 bases lying between them. The CDR3 runs to 15 residues.